Listed below are T cell receptor beta chains from one sample, sequenced in a study of blood T cell repertoires in COVID-19. Assay used: immunoSEQ multiplex PCR; TCRdb lists only in-frame clones, some missing. The data hold a few hundred thousand clones, with about 85% observed a single time. The material sequenced was peripheral blood. All receptors derive from a human donor with COVID-19, enrolled during active disease. The donor label of this sample is uncertain. The CDR3 runs from the conserved cysteine through the conserved F or W.

V gene: TRBV5-4; J gene: TRBJ1-6; CDR3 protein: CASSSQYRSEDSPLHF
V gene: TRBV5-3; J gene: TRBJ2-5; CDR3 protein: CARSLGPGQGGRETQYF
V gene: TRBV5-6; J gene: TRBJ1-1; CDR3 protein: CASSLAPGGEAFF
V gene: TRBV18; J gene: TRBJ2-1; CDR3 protein: CASSPLNGAGEQFF
V gene: TRBV19; J gene: TRBJ2-2; CDR3 protein: CASSIQLAGGGELFF
V gene: TRBV30; J gene: TRBJ2-3; CDR3 protein: CAWSGQGWDTQYF
V gene: TRBV5-1; J gene: TRBJ2-1; CDR3 protein: CASSAGLAGNNEQFF
V gene: TRBV19; J gene: TRBJ2-3; CDR3 protein: CASRAGGTDTQYF
V gene: TRBV19; J gene: TRBJ1-1; CDR3 protein: CASINRGRVTEAFF
V gene: TRBV6-2/TRBV6-3; J gene: TRBJ1-2; CDR3 protein: CASSYSVWGLGYTF
V gene: TRBV28; J gene: TRBJ1-2; CDR3 protein: CASTGGWDYGYTF
V gene: TRBV7-9; J gene: TRBJ1-4; CDR3 protein: CASSFRAFGGGTNEKLFF
V gene: TRBV6-6; J gene: TRBJ2-1; CDR3 protein: CASSRSGSSYNEQFF
V gene: TRBV5-6; J gene: TRBJ1-6; CDR3 protein: CASSLGPNDRRNSPLHF
V gene: TRBV7-6; J gene: TRBJ1-5; CDR3 protein: CASSQTGGRSNQPQHF
V gene: TRBV15; J gene: TRBJ1-5; CDR3 protein: CATSRGLVDNSFTNQPQHF
V gene: TRBV11-2; J gene: TRBJ2-2; CDR3 protein: CASSPISGDTGELFF
V gene: TRBV6-5; J gene: TRBJ1-1; CDR3 protein: CASLPRDMNTEAFF
V gene: TRBV19; J gene: TRBJ2-7; CDR3 protein: CASSIQGSTNEQYF
V gene: TRBV28; J gene: TRBJ1-1; CDR3 protein: CASSSGNTEAFF
V gene: TRBV7-9; J gene: TRBJ2-5; CDR3 protein: CASSFLLSTEGKETQYF
V gene: TRBV9; J gene: TRBJ2-5; CDR3 protein: CASDRGEGQETQYF
V gene: TRBV19; J gene: TRBJ2-1; CDR3 protein: CASLARDRHNEQFF
V gene: TRBV28; J gene: TRBJ1-5; CDR3 protein: CASSFWANRKPQHF
V gene: TRBV19; J gene: TRBJ2-1; CDR3 protein: CASSFEARAGINEQFF
V gene: TRBV28; J gene: TRBJ1-2; CDR3 protein: CASSFTGPLHYGYTF
V gene: TRBV14; J gene: TRBJ2-7; CDR3 protein: CASSPRLAGITYEQYF